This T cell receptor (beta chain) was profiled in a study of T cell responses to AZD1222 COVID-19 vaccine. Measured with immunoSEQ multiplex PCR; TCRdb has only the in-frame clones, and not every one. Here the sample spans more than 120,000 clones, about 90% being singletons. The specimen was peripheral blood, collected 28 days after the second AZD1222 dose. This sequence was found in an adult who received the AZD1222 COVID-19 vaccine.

This CDR3 is CASSNIQGANQPQHF. For the CDR3, the DNA is TGTGCCAGCAGTAACATACAGGGGGCCAATCAGCCCCAGCATTTT. The gene calls are TRBV6-1 and TRBJ1-5; 9 positions match TRBD1. Germline assignment: CDR1 MNHNS and CDR2 SASEGT. Trimming cost V 5 bases and J 3 bases; bases outside gene matches: 5. The CDR3 runs to 15 residues.